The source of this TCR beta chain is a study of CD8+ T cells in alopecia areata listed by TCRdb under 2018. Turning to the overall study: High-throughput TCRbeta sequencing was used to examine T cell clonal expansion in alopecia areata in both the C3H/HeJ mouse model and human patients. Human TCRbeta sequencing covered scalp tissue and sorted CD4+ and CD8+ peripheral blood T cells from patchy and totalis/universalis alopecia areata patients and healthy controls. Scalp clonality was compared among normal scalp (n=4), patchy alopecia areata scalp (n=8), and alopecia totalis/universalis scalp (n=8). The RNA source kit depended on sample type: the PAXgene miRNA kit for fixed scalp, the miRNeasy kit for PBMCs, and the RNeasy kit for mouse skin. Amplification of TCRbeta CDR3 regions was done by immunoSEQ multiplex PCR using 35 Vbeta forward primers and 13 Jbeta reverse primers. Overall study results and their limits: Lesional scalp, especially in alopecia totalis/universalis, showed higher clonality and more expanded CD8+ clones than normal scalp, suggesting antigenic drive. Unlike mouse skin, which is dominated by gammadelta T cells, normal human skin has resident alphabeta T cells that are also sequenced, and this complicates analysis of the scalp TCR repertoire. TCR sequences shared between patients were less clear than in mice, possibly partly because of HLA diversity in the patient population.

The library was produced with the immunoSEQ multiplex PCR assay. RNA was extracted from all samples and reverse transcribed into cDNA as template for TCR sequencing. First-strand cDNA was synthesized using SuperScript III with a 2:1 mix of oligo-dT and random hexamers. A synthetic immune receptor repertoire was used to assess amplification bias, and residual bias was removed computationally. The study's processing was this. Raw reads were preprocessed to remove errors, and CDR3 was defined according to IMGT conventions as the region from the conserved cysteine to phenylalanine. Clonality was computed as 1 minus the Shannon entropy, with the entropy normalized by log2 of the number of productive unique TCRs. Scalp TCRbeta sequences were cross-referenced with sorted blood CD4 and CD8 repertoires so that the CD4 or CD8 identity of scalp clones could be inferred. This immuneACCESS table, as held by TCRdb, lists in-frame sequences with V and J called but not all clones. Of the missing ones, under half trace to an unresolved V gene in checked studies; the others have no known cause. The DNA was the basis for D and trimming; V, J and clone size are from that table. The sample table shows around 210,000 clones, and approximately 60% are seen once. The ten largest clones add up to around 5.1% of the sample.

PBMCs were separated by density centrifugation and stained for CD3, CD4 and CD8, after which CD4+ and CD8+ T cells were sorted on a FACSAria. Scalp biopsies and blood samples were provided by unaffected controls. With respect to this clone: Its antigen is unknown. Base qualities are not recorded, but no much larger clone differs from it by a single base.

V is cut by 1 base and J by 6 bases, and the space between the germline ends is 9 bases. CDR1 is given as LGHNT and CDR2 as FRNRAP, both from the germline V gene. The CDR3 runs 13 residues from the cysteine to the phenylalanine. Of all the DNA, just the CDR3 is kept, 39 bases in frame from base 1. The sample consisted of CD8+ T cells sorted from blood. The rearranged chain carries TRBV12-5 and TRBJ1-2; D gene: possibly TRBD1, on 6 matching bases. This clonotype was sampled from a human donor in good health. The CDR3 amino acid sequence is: CASGLGNRDGYTF. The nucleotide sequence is TGTGCTAGTGGTTTGGGAAACAGGGATGGCTACACCTTC.